Shown below are 29 T cell receptor beta chains from a single sample sequenced in a study of response to subunit inactivated influenza vaccine. MiXCR was run by TCRdb on the RT-PCR reads, yielding one entry per CDR3 protein. Among some 500,000 distinct CDR3 sequences, around 13% were seen once, and the ten largest hold around 13%. This sample comprised PBMCs from blood, obtained roughly 48 days after vaccination. These receptors were obtained from a man between 45 and 60 years old who received an inactivated influenza vaccine.

The chain uses TRBV20-1 and TRBJ2-3; weak D call: TRBD2 (6 bases). Germline V gene data show CDR1 as DFQATT and CDR2 as SNEGSKA (reference sequence). The CDR3 has 16 residues. V was shortened by 2 bases and J by 4 bases, with 19 bases between the two germline ends. In nucleotides, the CDR3 is TGCAGTGCTAGACCTGAGAGCGGGCCCAACGCAGATACGCAGTATTTT. Translating gives CSARPESGPNADTQYF.

This sequence joins TRBV15 and TRBJ1-2; maybe TRBD1 (5 bases). The CDR3 sequence is 13 residues long. Germline V gene sequence: CDR1 LNHNV, CDR2 YYDKDF (reference sequence). The ends were cut back, 5 bases at V and 6 bases at J, with 13 bases in the middle. The CDR3 spells CATSQTGGDGYTF. The CDR3 region has the DNA TGTGCCACCAGCCAAACGGGGGGAGATGGCTACACCTTC.

The V and J genes are TRBV11-2 and TRBJ2-3, with TRBD2 matching 8 bases. V lost 1 base, J lost 3 bases, and 6 bases stayed unmatched. Germline V gene sequence: CDR1 SGHAT, CDR2 FQNNGV. The CDR3 extends over 16 amino acids. CDR3 in amino acids: CASSLAPLADTDTQYF. The CDR3 DNA reads TGTGCCAGCAGCTTAGCCCCACTAGCGGATACAGATACGCAGTATTTT.

This clonotype was recorded a few times. The CDR3 DNA follows: TGTGCCAGCAGCTTGGGGGGGCCCCTCAATCAGCCCCAGCATTTT. This codes for CASSLGGPLNQPQHF. The chain couples TRBV7-2 to TRBJ1-5; D may be TRBD1 (6 bases). In germline, CDR1 is SGHTA, CDR2 FQGNSA. V lost 3 bases, J lost 3 bases, and 12 bases lay in between. The CDR3 contains 15 residues.

In this sample, this clonotype turned up many times. The chain has TRBV12-3 or TRBV12-4 and TRBJ2-5; 8 nucleotides agree with TRBD1. The CDR3 covers 14 residues. V lost 6 bases, J lost 5 bases, and 8 bases stayed unmatched. CDR3 DNA: TGTGCCAGCAGCTGGGACAGGAATTACGAGACCCAGTACTTC. It is translated as CASSWDRNYETQYF.

This clonotype has a handful of counts. The rearrangement uses TRBV3-1 and TRBJ1-1; D call uncertain. Looked up from germline, CDR1 is LGHDT and CDR2 is YNNKEL (reference sequence). The CDR3 length is 14 residues. The V gene lost 0 bases and the J gene lost 10 bases, with 15 bases spanning the gap. In nucleotides, the CDR3 is TGTGCCAGCAGCCAAGATCCTCCTCCCCGTGGAGCTTTCTTT. Residues: CASSQDPPPRGAFF.

The CDR3 loop is CASSQRFGSEQYF. As DNA, the CDR3 is TGTGCCAGCAGCCAACGGTTCGGGAGCGAGCAGTACTTC. The rearrangement links TRBV3-1 to TRBJ2-7; weak D call: TRBD2 (6 bases). Between the trimmed V and J ends, which lost 2 bases and 6 bases, there was a span of 11 bases. The CDR3 has 13 amino acids. Germline V gives CDR1 LGHDT, CDR2 YNNKEL (reference sequence).

The DNA for the CDR3 is TGTGCCAGCAGTTTCCGGGGGATTGAAGCTTTCTTT. Protein sequence: CASSFRGIEAFF. The chain recombines TRBV12-3 or TRBV12-4 with TRBJ1-1; possible D gene TRBD1, 5 bases. The CDR3 runs 12 residues. V lost 3 bases to trimming and J lost 7 bases, with 9 bases between them.

At least ten counts were recorded for this clonotype. This sequence joins TRBV5-1 and TRBJ2-1, with 8 bases identical to TRBD2. With V trimmed by 0 bases and J by 15 bases, 5 bases remained unmatched. CDR1 is SGHRS, CDR2 YFSETQ, per germline. The CDR3 runs 12 residues. Here the CDR3 reads CASSLGRGGLFF. CDR3 DNA sequence: TGCGCCAGCAGCTTGGGTCGGGGGGGGCTGTTCTTC.

V gene TRBV4-1 combines with J gene TRBJ2-1, with 7 bases aligning to TRBD2. Trimming took 4 bases from V and 8 from J; bases not matched to a gene: 8. Germline V gene sequence: CDR1 MGHRA, CDR2 YSYEKL. The CDR3 sequence is 14 residues long. This chain's CDR3 is CASSPGGRIHEQFF. For the CDR3, the DNA is TGCGCCAGCAGCCCGGGCGGGAGAATACATGAGCAGTTCTTC.

The chain is built from TRBV7-9 and TRBJ2-7; 7 bases are shared with TRBD1. CDR3 length equals 14 residues. Germline lookup yields CDR1 SEHNR and CDR2 FQNEAQ (reference sequence). V lost 1 base, J lost 4 bases, and 4 bases stayed unmatched. This CDR3 is CASSLEGQPYEQYF. The CDR3 region has the DNA TGTGCCAGCAGCTTAGAGGGACAGCCTTACGAGCAGTACTTC.

This chain joins TRBV4-3 and TRBJ2-3; 10 nucleotides line up with TRBD1. The CDR3 is made up of 16 amino acids. Trimming removed 3 bases from V and 5 bases from J; junction bases left unmatched: 8. From germline, CDR1 is LGHNA and CDR2 YSLEER. The CDR3 DNA follows: TGCGCCAGCAGCCATGTTCAGGGACAGGGGATAGATACGCAGTATTTT. It encodes CASSHVQGQGIDTQYF.

The CDR3 loop is CASSLDQGVAKNIQYF. Written as DNA, the CDR3 is TGCGCCAGCAGCTTGGACCAGGGGGTGGCCAAAAACATTCAGTACTTC. This sequence joins TRBV5-1 and TRBJ2-4, with 7 bases identical to TRBD1. The junction had 4 bases not matched to a gene; V was cut back by 0 bases and J by 1 base. The germline V gene has CDR1 SGHRS and CDR2 YFSETQ. The CDR3 is 16 amino acids. Drawing the rest from reference TRBV5-1 and TRBJ2-4, the complete variable domain is KAGVTQTPRYLIKTRGQQVTLSCSPISGHRSVSWYQQTPGQGLQFLFEYFSETQRNKGNFPGRFSGRQFSNSRSEMNVSTLELGDSALYLCASSLDQGVAKNIQYFGAGTRLSVL.

V and J are TRBV27 and TRBJ2-2; tentatively, D is TRBD2 (6 bases). The V end lost 8 bases, the J end lost 0 bases, and 16 bases lay between the germline ends. The CDR3 sequence is 16 residues long. CDR1 and CDR2 (germline): MNHEY, SMNVEV (reference sequence). The CDR3 DNA follows: TGTGCCAGCGCCTTTGGGGGGAACTCGAACACCGGGGAGCTGTTTTTT. This sequence encodes CASAFGGNSNTGELFF.

The chain is built from TRBV27 and TRBJ2-3, with 7 positions matching TRBD2. The CDR3 has 15 amino acids. Germline lookup yields CDR1 MNHEY and CDR2 SMNVEV (reference sequence). J was trimmed by 10 bases and V by 6 bases; bases with no gene match: 16. The CDR3 here is CASRVSGGSFWAQYF. In DNA, the CDR3 is TGTGCCAGCAGAGTTTCGGGCGGGAGCTTTTGGGCGCAGTATTTT.

This clonotype was picked up a small number of times. This chain links TRBV7-2 with TRBJ1-3; TRBD1 agrees at 7 bases. Germline CDR1 and CDR2: SGHTA and FQGNSA. The CDR3 spans 16 residues. The ends lost 3 bases at V and 2 bases at J; junction bases unmatched: 7. CDR3 bases: TGTGCCAGCAGCTTGGTGGCGGGGACAGCTGGAAACACCATATATTTT. Its translation: CASSLVAGTAGNTIYF.

This clonotype was seen a handful of times. V is TRBV5-1 and J is TRBJ2-3; 8 nucleotides line up with TRBD2. The CDR3 is 16 residues long. Germline V gene lookup returns CDR1 SGHRS and CDR2 YFSETQ. V was clipped by 0 bases and J by 2 bases; unmatched bases: 5. The CDR3 nucleotides read TGCGCCAGCAGCTTGGTAGCGGGAACAAACACAGATACGCAGTATTTT. Residues: CASSLVAGTNTDTQYF.

This clonotype was seen only a few times. The CDR3 here is CSVEKDTDTQYF. The CDR3 nucleotides are TGCAGCGTTGAAAAGGACACAGATACGCAGTATTTT. The J gene is TRBJ2-3, the V gene TRBV29-1; D unclear. The V and J ends lost 2 bases and 2 bases respectively, with 5 bases between them. Germline CDR1 is SQVTM and CDR2 is ANQGSEA. The CDR3 length is 12 residues.

This clonotype was seen a handful of times. The CDR3 loop is CASSLKVMNTEAFF. In DNA form, the CDR3 reads TGTGCCAGCAGTTTAAAGGTGATGAACACTGAAGCTTTCTTT. This chain connects TRBV28 to TRBJ1-1; D unresolved. This CDR3 comprises 14 residues. With 2 bases removed from V and 0 bases from J, the gap between germline ends came to 7 bases. Germline V CDR1 and CDR2: MDHEN, SYDVKM.

The V and J genes are TRBV5-1 and TRBJ2-5, with 9 positions matching TRBD1. The J segment lost 5 bases and the V segment lost 0 bases, leaving 8 bases of the junction unmatched. Germline V gene sequence: CDR1 SGHRS, CDR2 YFSETQ. The CDR3 length is 16 residues. CDR3 coding DNA: TGCGCCAGCAGCTTGGGGACAGGGGTCACGACGGAGACCCAGTACTTC. Translation: CASSLGTGVTTETQYF. Filled out from reference TRBV5-1 and TRBJ2-5, the complete variable domain reads KAGVTQTPRYLIKTRGQQVTLSCSPISGHRSVSWYQQTPGQGLQFLFEYFSETQRNKGNFPGRFSGRQFSNSRSEMNVSTLELGDSALYLCASSLGTGVTTETQYFGPGTRLLVL.

This clonotype was seen at least ten times. The CDR3 nucleotides are TGCAGTGCTAGCGCGGGCTACGAGCAGTACTTC. Translation gives CSASAGYEQYF. The chain recombines TRBV20-1 with TRBJ2-7; D perhaps matches TRBD2 (5 bases). The germline V gene encodes CDR1 DFQATT and CDR2 SNEGSKA (reference sequence). This CDR3 comprises 11 residues. Deletions cut 3 bases from V and 3 bases from J, with 6 bases between.

This rearrangement joins TRBV27 to TRBJ1-2; D unclear. The CDR3 spans 14 residues. The germline V gene encodes CDR1 MNHEY and CDR2 SMNVEV (reference sequence). Trimming shortened V by 7 bases and J by 0 bases, and 12 bases separated the two germline ends. This CDR3 is CASTTHRANYGYTF. CDR3 sequence (DNA): TGTGCCAGCACTACTCACAGAGCTAACTATGGCTACACCTTC.

This chain connects TRBV5-1 to TRBJ2-3, with a tentative D call TRBD2 (6 bases). CDR1 and CDR2 from the germline V gene are SGHRS and YFSETQ. There are 16 residues in the CDR3. The V end was cut by 3 bases, the J end by 2 bases, with 16 bases between. The CDR3 nucleotides read TGCGCCAGCAGCTCTCGGGACTTCGATTACACAGATACGCAGTATTTT. Its protein is CASSSRDFDYTDTQYF.

This chain links TRBV3-1 with TRBJ2-7, with 7 positions matching TRBD2. Unmatched junction bases numbered 10, after V lost 4 bases and J lost 1 base. The CDR3 sequence is 16 residues long. Germline V gene data show CDR1 as LGHDT and CDR2 as YNNKEL (reference sequence). CDR3 residues: CASSPKRLGLSYEQYF. The CDR3 coding sequence is TGTGCCAGCAGCCCGAAGAGACTGGGACTATCCTACGAGCAGTACTTC.

This clonotype was counted only a few times. This sequence joins TRBV3-1 and TRBJ2-1; weak D call: TRBD2 (6 bases). Germline loops: CDR1 LGHDT, CDR2 YNNKEL (reference sequence). The CDR3 is 15 residues long. V lost 4 bases, J lost 6 bases, and 16 bases lay in between. CDR3 sequence (DNA): TGTGCCAGCAGCCTGTTCGCGGGGATGACCAATGAGCAGTTCTTC. Amino acid sequence: CASSLFAGMTNEQFF.

The table lists this clonotype with a few counts. V and J are TRBV9 and TRBJ2-6; D is unresolved. The CDR3 spans 15 residues. Trimming cost V 4 bases and J 0 bases, with 8 bases left between them. Germline lookup yields CDR1 SGDLS and CDR2 YYNGEE. CDR3 DNA: TGTGCCAGCAGCCCCCAGTCCTCTGGGGCCAACGTCCTGACTTTC. Protein product: CASSPQSSGANVLTF.

The rearrangement joins TRBV18 to TRBJ2-7; D gene ambiguous. The CDR3 loop spans 14 amino acids. CDR1 is KGHSH, CDR2 LQKENI, per germline. Trimming shortened V by 3 bases and J by 4 bases, and 13 bases separated the two germline ends. For the CDR3, the DNA is TGTGCCAGCTCACCCTTGACACGATCTTACGAGCAGTACTTC. This encodes CASSPLTRSYEQYF. Full variable domain (outside the CDR3, taken from reference TRBV18 and TRBJ2-7): NAGVMQNPRHLVRRRGQEARLRCSPMKGHSHVYWYRQLPEEGLKFMVYLQKENIIDESGMPKERFSAEFPKEGPSILRIQQVVRGDSAAYFCASSPLTRSYEQYFGPGTRLTVT.

This clonotype was observed many times. The chain employs TRBV11-2 and TRBJ2-1; TRBD2 aligns across 11 bases. V lost 4 bases, J lost 7 bases, and 6 bases stayed unmatched. CDR1 and CDR2 from the germline V gene are SGHAT and FQNNGV. The CDR3 loop spans 15 amino acids. CDR3 DNA: TGTGCCAGCAGCTCCTCTAGCGGGGGGCATAATGAGCAGTTCTTC. Protein sequence: CASSSSSGGHNEQFF.

There are a few counts of this clonotype. V gene TRBV12-3 or TRBV12-4 combines with J gene TRBJ2-7; D ambiguous. V lost 2 bases to trimming and J lost 7 bases, with 12 bases between them. The CDR3 extends over 13 amino acids. Written as DNA, the CDR3 is TGTGCCAGCAGTTTATCTTCTTTCGGTGAGCAGTACTTC. Its translation: CASSLSSFGEQYF.